This T cell receptor beta chain was recorded in a study of chemoradiotherapy in HPV16-positive cancers. The ends were cut back, 5 bases at V and 7 bases at J, with 14 bases in the middle. The CDR3 runs to 14 residues. Germline V CDR1 and CDR2: SEHNR, FQNEAQ (reference sequence). Method: immunoSEQ multiplex PCR; TCRdb's copy keeps in-frame clones and lacks some. Of more than 35,000 clones listed, more than 75% are singletons. The sample in question was blood, obtained from a patient who underwent chemoradiotherapy. The receptor was derived from a human donor with HPV-associated anogenital cancer. The V call is TRBV7-9, the J call TRBJ1-4; D gene uncertain. DNA for the CDR3: TGTGCCAGCAGCCGTGGGAATATAGGTGAAAAACTGTTTTTT. This codes for CASSRGNIGEKLFF.